These 8 T cell receptor beta chains were all obtained from the same sample, sequenced in a study of blood T cells in healthy people across ages. Through a sample-barcoded 5' primer and a J-beta primer mix, a second PCR was run for roughly 6 to 11 cycles. A single record per CDR3 protein comes from TCRdb applying MiXCR to the 5' RACE reads. The sample records 850,000 to 1,000,000 distinct CDR3 sequences, approximately 49% being singletons. Sequencing was performed on blood. Receptors were obtained from a man younger than 45 in good health.

This chain links TRBV12-3 or TRBV12-4 with TRBJ1-2; 9 bases line up with TRBD1. The CDR3 runs to 15 residues. The trim removed 6 bases at V and 1 base at J, leaving 6 bases unmatched. CDR3 amino acids: CASRGTGNINYGYTF. In DNA, the CDR3 is TGTGCCAGCAGGGGGACAGGGAACATTAACTATGGCTACACCTTC.

The rearrangement uses TRBV7-9 and TRBJ2-7; possible D gene TRBD2, 6 bases. The CDR3 has 15 amino acids. Germline CDR1 SEHNR, CDR2 FQNEAQ (reference sequence). V dropped 5 bases and J dropped 0 bases, with 14 bases sitting between them. The chain's CDR3 is CASSALRDSSYEQYF. The DNA for the CDR3 is TGTGCCAGCAGCGCCCTCCGGGACTCCTCCTACGAGCAGTACTTC.

This clonotype was seen only a few times. The rearrangement joins TRBV12-3 or TRBV12-4 to TRBJ2-5; 9 bases are a match to TRBD2. J lost 5 bases, V lost 6 bases, and 10 bases had no gene match. The CDR3 is 15 residues long. CDR3 loop: CASSPGLAAVETQYF. CDR3 DNA sequence: TGTGCCAGCAGCCCGGGACTAGCCGCGGTGGAGACCCAGTACTTC.

The chain has TRBV3-1 and TRBJ2-1, with a weak D call TRBD2 (6 bases). V was clipped by 8 bases and J by 5 bases, with 10 bases between them. The germline V gene encodes CDR1 LGHDT and CDR2 YNNKEL (reference sequence). The CDR3 has 12 residues. The CDR3 nucleotides are TGTGCCAGCTCCCGGGAGAACAATGAGCAGTTCTTC. Amino acid sequence: CASSRENNEQFF.

This clonotype was observed a few times. The chain carries TRBV6-2 or TRBV6-3 and TRBJ2-3; D is undetermined. CDR1 is MNHEY, CDR2 SVGEGT, per germline. Between the trimmed V and J ends, which lost 6 bases and 2 bases, there was a span of 12 bases. This CDR3 is built from 14 residues. The CDR3 DNA is TGTGCCAGCAGGTCCTGGTTGTACACAGATACGCAGTATTTT. As protein: CASRSWLYTDTQYF.

This sequence joins TRBV28 and TRBJ2-7; no firm D call. This CDR3 region has 13 residues. In germline, CDR1 is MDHEN, CDR2 SYDVKM. V was shortened by 3 bases and J by 8 bases, with 14 bases between the two germline ends. The CDR3 here is CASSLNTISQQYF. The CDR3 DNA sequence: TGTGCCAGCAGTTTGAACACCATATCACAGCAGTACTTC.

This chain connects TRBV5-1 to TRBJ1-2; D possibly corresponds to TRBD1 (5 bases). The CDR3 contains 15 residues. CDR1 is SGHRS, CDR2 YFSETQ, per germline. V dropped 4 bases and J dropped 0 bases, with 13 bases sitting between them. The CDR3 DNA sequence: TGCGCCAGCAGCGCCGGACACGAAGCTAACTATGGCTACACCTTC. Translating it yields CASSAGHEANYGYTF.

CDR3 protein: CSARDSKERSYNEQFF. The CDR3, as DNA: TGCAGTGCTAGGGATTCAAAGGAGCGCTCCTACAATGAGCAGTTCTTC. V is TRBV20-1 and J is TRBJ2-1; D is ambiguous. Germline CDR1 and CDR2: DFQATT and SNEGSKA (reference sequence). The germline V and J ends were trimmed by 3 bases and 0 bases, with 15 bases remaining between them. The CDR3 runs to 16 residues.